The 18 T cell receptor beta chains given below trace back to one sample, sequenced in a study of CD8+ T cells in alopecia areata. cDNA serving as the sequencing template came from extracted, reverse transcribed RNA. Repertoires were generated with immunoSEQ multiplex PCR, while TCRdb's copy carries only in-frame clones and drops some. The sample yields fewer than 250,000 clones, around two fifths seen once. Treatment denoted: oral pan-JAK inhibitor, 5-10 mg twice daily. This sample comprised CD4+ T cells sorted from blood, obtained between weeks 36 and 40, from a patient treated with tofacitinib. All receptors derive from a human donor with alopecia areata.

This clone was detected a few times. The chain combines TRBV29-1 with TRBJ1-1; D unclear. Deletions cut 7 bases from V and 0 bases from J, with 15 bases between. Germline V gives CDR1 SQVTM, CDR2 ANQGSEA. This CDR3 is 14 amino acids long. The CDR3 coding sequence is TGCAGCGCCCGGGCGGAGGCCTTGAACACTGAAGCTTTCTTT. Protein sequence: CSARAEALNTEAFF.

This clone came up a few times. The CDR3 loop reads CASSQGTTWYQETQYF. CDR3 nucleotide sequence: TGCGCCAGCAGCCAAGGGACTACTTGGTACCAAGAGACCCAGTACTTC. V gene TRBV4-1 combines with J gene TRBJ2-5, with a possible D match to TRBD2 (6 bases). CDR1 MGHRA and CDR2 YSYEKL come from the germline V gene. V was shortened by 1 base and J by 0 bases, with 12 bases between the two germline ends. The CDR3 runs 16 residues.

V gene TRBV11-2 combines with J gene TRBJ2-7; 7 positions agree with TRBD1. Germline CDR1 is SGHAT and CDR2 is FQNNGV. Trimming took 5 bases from V and 4 from J; bases not matched to a gene: 8. The CDR3 runs 14 residues. In DNA, the CDR3 is TGTGCCAGCAGCGCGGACAGGAGTATGTACGAGCAGTACTTC. Its protein is CASSADRSMYEQYF.

The chain carries TRBV28 and TRBJ2-4, with a tentative D call TRBD1 (6 bases). Trimming shortened V by 6 bases and J by 1 base, and 13 bases separated the two germline ends. The CDR3 contains 15 residues. The germline V gene has CDR1 MDHEN and CDR2 SYDVKM. The CDR3 bases are TGTGCCAGCAGCGACCCGAGGGGGGCCAAAAACATTCAGTACTTC. Protein sequence: CASSDPRGAKNIQYF.

This clone was seen just once. V gene TRBV6-1 combines with J gene TRBJ2-4; D gene uncertain. V shed 0 bases and J shed 0 bases, with 3 bases lying between them. Germline CDR1 and CDR2: MNHNS and SASEGT. CDR3 length: 14 amino acids. CDR3 sequence: CASSEALAKNIQYF. The CDR3 bases are TGTGCCAGCAGTGAAGCGCTAGCCAAAAACATTCAGTACTTC.

The rearrangement links TRBV29-1 to TRBJ1-2; possible D gene TRBD1, 5 bases. V dropped 2 bases and J dropped 2 bases, with 15 bases sitting between them. Germline CDR1 is SQVTM and CDR2 is ANQGSEA. The CDR3 runs to 15 residues. CDR3 region: CSVEKPGRPNYGYTF. DNA for the CDR3: TGCAGCGTTGAAAAACCGGGACGGCCAAACTATGGCTACACCTTC.

The chain employs TRBV29-1 and TRBJ2-7; 8 bases are shared with TRBD2. The CDR3 covers 12 residues. Germline V gene lookup returns CDR1 SQVTM and CDR2 ANQGSEA. The V gene end was trimmed by 6 bases and the J gene end by 7 bases; junction bases not matched to a gene: 8. The CDR3 reads CSVSTGGREQYF. The CDR3 nucleotides read TGCAGCGTATCGACAGGCGGGAGGGAGCAGTACTTC.

This clone was counted a single time. This chain links TRBV5-1 with TRBJ2-5; TRBD1 matches at 7 bases. This CDR3 region has 14 residues. V lost 1 base to trimming and J lost 5 bases; unmatched junction nucleotides: 5. Germline values: CDR1 SGHRS, CDR2 YFSETQ. CDR3 in DNA: TGCGCCAGCAGCTTGACAGGGGTAGGGGAGACCCAGTACTTC. Translation gives CASSLTGVGETQYF.

This chain joins TRBV9 and TRBJ2-7, with D possibly TRBD1 on 6 matching bases. CDR1 and CDR2 from the germline V gene are SGDLS and YYNGEE. V lost 2 bases, J lost 3 bases, and 18 bases lay in between. This CDR3 region has 16 residues. CDR3 amino acids: CASSVQRQQGIYEQYF. CDR3 bases: TGTGCCAGCAGCGTTCAAAGACAACAGGGAATCTACGAGCAGTACTTC.

This clone has a count of ten or more. This sequence joins TRBV30 and TRBJ2-1; TRBD2 is a possible D gene (6 bases). Trimming cost V 2 bases and J 8 bases, with 7 bases left between them. Germline CDR1 and CDR2: GTSNPN and SVGIG (reference sequence). This CDR3 is 11 amino acids long. CDR3 residues: CAWSTGDEQFF. CDR3 sequence (DNA): TGTGCCTGGAGTACGGGGGATGAGCAGTTCTTC.

The rearrangement links TRBV25-1 to TRBJ2-3; D is possibly TRBD1 (5 bases). Germline-derived CDR1 and CDR2 are MGHDK and SYGVNS. The CDR3 sequence is 13 residues long. The V end lost 7 bases, the J end lost 0 bases, and 8 bases lay between the germline ends. The CDR3 DNA reads TGTGCCAGCAAACAGGATAGCACAGATACGCAGTATTTT. The encoded protein is CASKQDSTDTQYF.

The V gene is TRBV15, the J gene TRBJ1-2; D is possibly TRBD1 (5 bases). Looked up from germline, CDR1 is LNHNV and CDR2 is YYDKDF (reference sequence). V lost 1 base, J lost 1 base, and 16 bases lay in between. The CDR3 totals 17 residues. CDR3 sequence: CATSRGPPGTGNYGYTF. The CDR3 DNA reads as TGTGCCACCAGCAGAGGCCCCCCCGGGACCGGTAACTATGGCTACACCTTC.

The chain carries TRBV30 and TRBJ2-3; D is perhaps TRBD2 (6 bases). V dropped 4 bases and J dropped 2 bases, with 13 bases sitting between them. The CDR3 covers 14 residues. Germline CDR1 and CDR2: GTSNPN and SVGIG (reference sequence). The CDR3 DNA reads TGTGCCTGGACTGCGGGATTTTACACAGATACGCAGTATTTT. Its protein product is CAWTAGFYTDTQYF. The whole variable domain, remainder taken from reference TRBV30 and TRBJ2-3, is SQTIHQWPATLVQPVGSPLSLECTVEGTSNPNLYWYRQAAGRGLQLLFYSVGIGQISSEVPQNLSASRPQDRQFILSSKKLLLSDSGFYLCAWTAGFYTDTQYFGPGTRLTVL.

The chain employs TRBV30 and TRBJ2-7; the D call may be TRBD1 or TRBD2 (5 bases each). The CDR3 runs 13 residues. The V gene's germline CDR1 is GTSNPN and CDR2 SVGIG (reference sequence). With 2 bases removed from V and 2 bases from J, the gap between germline ends came to 10 bases. CDR3: CAWSRGDTYEQYF. In DNA form, the CDR3 reads TGTGCCTGGAGTCGAGGGGATACCTACGAGCAGTACTTC.

The sample holds a few counts of this clone. V and J are TRBV7-2 and TRBJ2-2; 9 nucleotides match TRBD2. J was trimmed by 4 bases and V by 1 base; bases with no gene match: 7. The CDR3 runs 17 residues. Per germline, CDR1 SGHTA and CDR2 FQGNSA. CDR3 sequence: CASSLGVAGAITGELFF. CDR3 in DNA: TGTGCCAGCAGCTTAGGGGTAGCGGGAGCCATCACCGGGGAGCTGTTTTTT.

This chain links TRBV18 with TRBJ2-7; possible D gene TRBD2, 6 bases. Germline assignment: CDR1 KGHSH and CDR2 LQKENI. CDR3 length: 14 amino acids. Trimming cost V 3 bases and J 2 bases, with 11 bases left between them. CDR3 in DNA: TGTGCCAGCTCACCCGGGACTCAAACCTACGAGCAGTACTTC. This gives the protein CASSPGTQTYEQYF.

The chain links TRBV19 to TRBJ1-5, with 9 bases lining up with TRBD1. The CDR3 extends over 14 amino acids. Germline V gene data show CDR1 as LNHDA and CDR2 as SQIVND (reference sequence). The J segment lost 7 bases and the V segment lost 6 bases, leaving 7 bases of the junction unmatched. CDR3 sequence: CASRPQGAGQPQHF. The CDR3 DNA is TGTGCCAGTAGACCACAGGGGGCGGGACAGCCCCAGCATTTT.

This chain joins TRBV4-3 and TRBJ2-6; TRBD1 or TRBD2 may be the D gene (5 bases each). V gave up 0 bases and J gave up 2 bases, with 8 bases separating them. CDR3 length equals 16 residues. Germline loops: CDR1 LGHNA, CDR2 YSLEER. CDR3 loop: CASSQDRGAGANVLTF. The CDR3 DNA reads TGCGCCAGCAGCCAAGATAGGGGAGCTGGGGCCAACGTCCTGACTTTC.